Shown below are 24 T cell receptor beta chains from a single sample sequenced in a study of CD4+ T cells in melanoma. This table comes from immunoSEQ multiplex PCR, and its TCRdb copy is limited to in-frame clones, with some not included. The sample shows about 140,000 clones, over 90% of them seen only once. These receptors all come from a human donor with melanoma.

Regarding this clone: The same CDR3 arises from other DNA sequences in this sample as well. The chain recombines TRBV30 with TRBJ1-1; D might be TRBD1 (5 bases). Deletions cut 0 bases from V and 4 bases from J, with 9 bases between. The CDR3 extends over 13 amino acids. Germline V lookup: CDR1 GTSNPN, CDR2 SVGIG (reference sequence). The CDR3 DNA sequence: TGTGCCTGGAGTGTTTCGGGGGGCACTGAAGCTTTCTTT. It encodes CAWSVSGGTEAFF.

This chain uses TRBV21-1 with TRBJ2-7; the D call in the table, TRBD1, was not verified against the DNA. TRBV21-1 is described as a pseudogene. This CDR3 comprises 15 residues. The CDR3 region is CASSLRDRVTYEQYF. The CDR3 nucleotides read TGTGCCAGCAGCCTCAGGGACAGGGTAACCTACGAGCAGTACTTC.

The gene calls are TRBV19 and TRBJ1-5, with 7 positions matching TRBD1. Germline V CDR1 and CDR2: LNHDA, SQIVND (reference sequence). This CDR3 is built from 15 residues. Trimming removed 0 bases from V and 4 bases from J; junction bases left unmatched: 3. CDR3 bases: TGTGCCAGTAGTATAGAGGACAGGTCTAATCAGCCCCAGCATTTT. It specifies CASSIEDRSNQPQHF.

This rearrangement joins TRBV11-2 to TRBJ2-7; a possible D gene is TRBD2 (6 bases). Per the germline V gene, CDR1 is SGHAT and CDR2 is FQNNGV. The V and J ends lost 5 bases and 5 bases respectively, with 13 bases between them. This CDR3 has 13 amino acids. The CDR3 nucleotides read TGTGCCAGCAGCCCGGGACTCCTAAACGAGCAGTACTTC. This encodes CASSPGLLNEQYF.

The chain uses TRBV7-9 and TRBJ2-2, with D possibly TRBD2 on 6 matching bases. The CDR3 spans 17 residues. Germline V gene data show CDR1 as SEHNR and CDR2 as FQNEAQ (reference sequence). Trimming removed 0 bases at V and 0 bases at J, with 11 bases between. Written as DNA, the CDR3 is TGTGCCAGCAGCTTAGCCCCGGGACTTACGAACACCGGGGAGCTGTTTTTT. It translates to CASSLAPGLTNTGELFF. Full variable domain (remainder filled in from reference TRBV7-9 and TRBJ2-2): DTGVSQNPRHKITKRGQNVTFRCDPISEHNRLYWYRQTLGQGPEFLTYFQNEAQLEKSRLLSDRFSAERPKGSFSTLEIQRTEQGDSAMYLCASSLAPGLTNTGELFFGEGSRLTVL.

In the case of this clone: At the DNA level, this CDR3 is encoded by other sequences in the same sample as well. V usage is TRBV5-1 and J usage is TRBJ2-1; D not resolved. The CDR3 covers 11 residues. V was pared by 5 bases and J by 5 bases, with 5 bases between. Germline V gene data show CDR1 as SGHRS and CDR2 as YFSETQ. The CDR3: CASSSNNEQFF. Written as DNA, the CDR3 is TGCGCCAGCAGTTCTAACAATGAGCAGTTCTTC.

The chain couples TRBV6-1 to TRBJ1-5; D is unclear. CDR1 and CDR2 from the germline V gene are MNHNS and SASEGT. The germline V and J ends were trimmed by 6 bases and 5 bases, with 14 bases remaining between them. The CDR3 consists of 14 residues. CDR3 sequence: CASRGRTFDQPQHF. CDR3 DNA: TGTGCCAGCAGAGGGAGGACTTTCGATCAGCCCCAGCATTTT.

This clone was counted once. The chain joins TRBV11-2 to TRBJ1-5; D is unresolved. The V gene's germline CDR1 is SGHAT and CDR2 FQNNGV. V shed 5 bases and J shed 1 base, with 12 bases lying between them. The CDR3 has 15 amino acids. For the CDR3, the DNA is TGTGCCAGCAGCCCAAACGGGTTGAGCAATCAGCCCCAGCATTTT. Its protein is CASSPNGLSNQPQHF.

CDR3 sequence reads: CASSGPPSAPGTQYF. The CDR3 coding sequence is TGTGCCAGCAGTGGGCCCCCTAGCGCCCCGGGGACCCAGTACTTC. The chain recombines TRBV25-1 with TRBJ2-5, with D possibly TRBD2 on 6 matching bases. The CDR3 covers 15 residues. Trimming removed 4 bases at V and 7 bases at J, with 19 bases between. CDR1 MGHDK and CDR2 SYGVNS come from the germline V gene.

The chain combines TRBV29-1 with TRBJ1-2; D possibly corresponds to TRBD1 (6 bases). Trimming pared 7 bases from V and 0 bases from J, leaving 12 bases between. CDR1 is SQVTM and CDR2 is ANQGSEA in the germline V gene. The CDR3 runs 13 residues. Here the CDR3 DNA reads TGCAGCGCAGGGGACGGAGCTAACTATGGCTACACCTTC. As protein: CSAGDGANYGYTF.

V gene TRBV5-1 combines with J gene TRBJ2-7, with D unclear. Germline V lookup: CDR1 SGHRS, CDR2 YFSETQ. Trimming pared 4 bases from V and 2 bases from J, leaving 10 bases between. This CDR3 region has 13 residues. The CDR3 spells CASSAHGAYEQYF. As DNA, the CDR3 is TGCGCCAGCAGCGCACACGGCGCCTACGAGCAGTACTTC.

The CDR3 region is CASSIQPGQGPGYTF. CDR3 nucleotides: TGTGCCAGTAGTATCCAGCCGGGACAGGGGCCGGGCTACACCTTC. The rearrangement joins TRBV19 to TRBJ1-2; 10 bases are a match to TRBD1. J lost 8 bases, V lost 3 bases, and 9 bases had no gene match. This CDR3 region has 15 residues. Germline-derived CDR1 and CDR2 are LNHDA and SQIVND (reference sequence).

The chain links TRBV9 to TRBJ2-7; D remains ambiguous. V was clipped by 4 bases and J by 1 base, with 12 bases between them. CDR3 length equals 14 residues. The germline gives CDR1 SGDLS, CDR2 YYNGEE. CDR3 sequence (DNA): TGTGCCAGCAGCCTCCAGCCAGGTTCCTACGAGCAGTACTTC. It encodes CASSLQPGSYEQYF.

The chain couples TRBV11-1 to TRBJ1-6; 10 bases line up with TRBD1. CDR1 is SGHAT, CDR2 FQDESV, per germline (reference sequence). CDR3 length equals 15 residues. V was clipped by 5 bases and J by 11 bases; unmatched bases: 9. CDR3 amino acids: CASSPDPGQGPPLHF. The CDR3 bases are TGTGCCAGCAGCCCCGACCCGGGACAGGGGCCACCCCTCCACTTT.

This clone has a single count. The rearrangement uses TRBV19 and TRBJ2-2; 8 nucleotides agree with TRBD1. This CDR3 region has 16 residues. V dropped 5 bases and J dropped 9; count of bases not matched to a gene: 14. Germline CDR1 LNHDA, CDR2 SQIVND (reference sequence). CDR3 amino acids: CASSSGQGVKFRELFF. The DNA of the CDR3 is TGTGCCAGTAGTTCTGGACAGGGAGTAAAGTTCCGGGAGCTGTTTTTT. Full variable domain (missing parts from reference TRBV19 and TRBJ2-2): DGGITQSPKYLFRKEGQNVTLSCEQNLNHDAMYWYRQDPGQGLRLIYYSQIVNDFQKGDIAEGYSVSREKKESFPLTVTSAQKNPTAFYLCASSSGQGVKFRELFFGEGSRLTVL.

The CDR3 coding sequence is TGTGCCATCACTAGCGGGGGATACAATGAGCAGTTCTTC. Its protein is CAITSGGYNEQFF. The chain is built from TRBV10-3 and TRBJ2-1, with 10 bases fitting TRBD2. The CDR3 has 13 amino acids. Unmatched junction bases numbered 1, after V lost 7 bases and J lost 4 bases. Germline V CDR1 and CDR2: ENHRY, SYGVKD.

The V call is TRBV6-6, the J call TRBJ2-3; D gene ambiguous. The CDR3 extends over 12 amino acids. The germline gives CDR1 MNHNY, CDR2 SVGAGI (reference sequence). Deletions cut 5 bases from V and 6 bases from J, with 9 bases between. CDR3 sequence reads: CASSRVWDTQYF. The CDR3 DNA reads TGTGCCAGCAGTAGGGTCTGGGATACGCAGTATTTT.

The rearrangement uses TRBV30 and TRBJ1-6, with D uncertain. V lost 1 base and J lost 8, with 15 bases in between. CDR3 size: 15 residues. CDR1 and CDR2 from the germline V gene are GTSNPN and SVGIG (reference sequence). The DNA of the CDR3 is TGTGCCTGGAGTGCTTATGACTTGGACTATTCACCCCTCCACTTT. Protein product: CAWSAYDLDYSPLHF. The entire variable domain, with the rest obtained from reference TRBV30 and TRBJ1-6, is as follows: SQTIHQWPATLVQPVGSPLSLECTVEGTSNPNLYWYRQAAGRGLQLLFYSVGIGQISSEVPQNLSASRPQDRQFILSSKKLLLSDSGFYLCAWSAYDLDYSPLHFGNGTRLTVT.

The CDR3 DNA sequence: TGCGCCAGCAGCCAAGCGGCACGAGCAACTAATGAAAAACTGTTTTTT. Translating it yields CASSQAARATNEKLFF. This chain uses TRBV4-1 with TRBJ1-4; D call uncertain. Germline CDR1 reads MGHRA; CDR2 reads YSYEKL. With 1 base removed from V and 0 bases from J, the gap between germline ends came to 9 bases. The CDR3 runs to 16 residues.

The CDR3 region has the DNA TGCAGCGTAAGGGACAGTCCTGAGCAGTTCTTC. Its protein product is CSVRDSPEQFF. The J gene is TRBJ2-1, the V gene TRBV29-1, with 7 nucleotides matching TRBD1. V lost 6 bases and J lost 9; bases outside the gene matches: 5. The CDR3 loop spans 11 amino acids. Germline CDR1 is SQVTM and CDR2 is ANQGSEA.

The CDR3 reads CASSFWGSREDTEAFF. For the CDR3, the DNA is TGTGCCAGCAGCTTCTGGGGGTCACGGGAGGACACTGAAGCTTTCTTT. V is TRBV11-1 and J is TRBJ1-1, with D perhaps TRBD1 (5 bases). The V gene lost 3 bases and the J gene lost 3 bases, with 17 bases spanning the gap. CDR3 length: 16 residues. Germline V gives CDR1 SGHAT, CDR2 FQDESV (reference sequence).

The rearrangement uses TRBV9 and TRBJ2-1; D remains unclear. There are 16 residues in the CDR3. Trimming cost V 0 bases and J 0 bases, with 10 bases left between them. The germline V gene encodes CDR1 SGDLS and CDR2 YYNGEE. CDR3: CASSVEGLSSYNEQFF. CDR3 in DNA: TGTGCCAGCAGCGTAGAGGGATTGAGCTCCTACAATGAGCAGTTCTTC.

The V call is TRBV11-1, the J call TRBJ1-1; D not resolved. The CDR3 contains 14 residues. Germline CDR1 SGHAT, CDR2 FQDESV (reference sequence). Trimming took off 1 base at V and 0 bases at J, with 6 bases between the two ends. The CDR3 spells CASSLDVMNTEAFF. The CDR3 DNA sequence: TGTGCCAGCAGCTTAGATGTAATGAACACTGAAGCTTTCTTT.

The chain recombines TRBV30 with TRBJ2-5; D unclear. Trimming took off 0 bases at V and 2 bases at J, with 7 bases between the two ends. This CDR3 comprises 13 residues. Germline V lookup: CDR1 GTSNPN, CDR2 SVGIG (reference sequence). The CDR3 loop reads CAWSVGVQETQYF. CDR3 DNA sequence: TGTGCCTGGAGTGTTGGGGTACAAGAGACCCAGTACTTC.